Below, one T cell receptor beta chain is given with its context. Its antigen is still unknown. No per-base quality is available; no much larger clone lies one base away. The library was made by the immunoSEQ multiplex PCR assay. A mixture of 60 forward primers for TCR Vbeta segments and 13 reverse primers for TCR Jbeta segments was used in the multiplex PCR. Amplification of the CDR3 region of rearranged TCR beta genes was performed with a multiplex PCR assay on genomic DNA. On the Illumina HiSeq System, the amplified TCR beta libraries were sequenced as 87-base-pair reads. As for how the authors treated the data: Across the 700 or so repertoires, a later analysis counted approximately 75 million unique TCR beta chains, roughly 11 million of which were shared by at least two donors. Raw reads were error-corrected and collapsed into unique sequences by a nearest-neighbor algorithm in which closely related sequences were merged to remove PCR and sequencing errors. Alignment of CDR3 sequences to IMGT reference sequences was used to assign V, D and J gene segments. Each retained sequence needed at least a six-nucleotide match to both a V gene segment and a J gene segment. A rearrangement counted as productive if the CDR3 had no stop codons and remained in frame with V and J, and every other rearrangement counted as non-productive. Following IMGT convention, CDR3 was defined as the stretch from the second conserved V-encoded cysteine to the conserved J-encoded phenylalanine. In an earlier analysis of approximately 500 of the donors, sequences lacking an unambiguous match to a single V gene segment were excluded. In an earlier analysis of approximately 500 of the donors, a V segment was called functional when productive rearrangements were above 56.7%, and segregating when the standard deviation between donors exceeded 5%. A statistical classification framework was developed to diagnose cytomegalovirus status using the catalog of TCR beta chain sequences. V and J gene assignment, in a later analysis, came from comparing TCR nucleotide sequences with IMGT/GENE-DB human TR gene sequences. The TCRdist pipeline was used in a later analysis to assign CDR3 sequences and most-parsimonious VDJ recombination scenarios. A later analysis defined each TCR beta chain by its CDR3 amino acid sequence plus V-gene family, and excluded reads lacking a unique V-gene family. In a later analysis, 450 to 600 highly shared, low-generation-probability nucleotide sequences were removed to address suspected cross-contamination and a sequencing artifact. In a later analysis, a clonal expansion index for each public chain was calculated from normalized within-repertoire ranks of inferred template counts. Generation probabilities in a later analysis came from a VDJ recombination model fitted to out-of-frame rearrangements, and those results were checked against IGoR. A later analysis scored TCR-TCR, TCR-HLA and TCR-CMV co-occurrence with hypergeometric tests, applying a repertoire-size bias correction to TCR pairs. False discovery rates were estimated in a later analysis by permuting HLA or CMV assignments 20 times. In a later analysis, co-occurring TCRs were grouped with DBSCAN, and TCRdist sequence similarity was added when clustering was performed within HLA-allele-positive subsets. Repertoires with fewer than 30,000 or more than 120,000 public chains, plus five repertoires with anomalous nucleotide sharing, were excluded from co-occurrence clustering. Entries here come from immuneACCESS through TCRdb and include only in-frame sequences with V and J called. Some clones fail to appear in such tables; in the studies checked, an unresolved V gene covers under half of the shortfall, and the cause of the remainder is unknown. That table is the source of V, J and clone size, and D and trimming were worked out from the DNA. The sample has about 120,000 clones on record, roughly 80% of them singletons. The ten top clones hold 1.5% of the sample.

This specimen belongs to a study of cytomegalovirus exposure and HLA in healthy donors (dated 2017 in TCRdb). Describing the broader study: An earlier analysis of some 500 of the donors reported about 250 Gb of sequence data and some 100 million unique TCR beta sequences from 150 million to 200 million T cells. Genome-wide SNP genotypes for about 65% of the 666 donors were used in a later genetic analysis, which treated that subset as a discovery cohort. About five DR-DQ haplotypes were handled as single units for association and clustering, since linkage in the cohort was strong. Every repertoire in the discovery cohort had been generated on one and the same sequencing platform. Among the approximately 430 genotyped donors, about 85% belonged to the genetic ancestry cluster associated with self-reported Caucasian donors. Both class I and class II loci were covered by HLA typing, at four-digit resolution. In a later analysis, previously published TCR beta repertoires from several hundred donors were re-analyzed and high-resolution HLA genotyping was added so that TCR occurrence patterns could be studied. On average, about 200,000 unique TCR beta nucleotide sequences were sequenced per donor among 398 genotyped donors of the cohort, with roughly 18% of those sequences being non-productive. The study profiled the T cell repertoires of fewer than 850 subjects by immunosequencing and related them to cytomegalovirus serostatus. An earlier analysis of 587 of the donors applied high-throughput TCR beta sequencing to assess whether each TCR beta V gene segment acted as functional or pseudogenic. The aim of the study was to test whether cataloging public T cell receptors could identify signatures of past pathogen exposure. Typing coverage varied by locus: about 629-640 donors for A, B, C, DRB1 and DQB1; approximately 560 for DQA1; about 590 for DPA1; approximately 470 for DPB1. Donor age, sex, ethnicity and CMV serostatus were compiled together with the repertoire data. Around 330 gigabases of sequencing data and around 85 million unique TCR sequences made up an early release that covered about 640 HLA-typed donors. High-throughput TCR immunosequencing, statistical association of individual TCRs with disease status, and machine learning were combined to predict cytomegalovirus infection status. A separate validation cohort of about 110 different subjects was used in addition to the approximately 640-subject first cohort. In the later analysis, no new phenotypic data were used to find candidate immune exposures; instead, reliance was placed on TCR beta sequences and their occurrence across donors.

The paper as a whole reports these results and caveats: Linkage disequilibrium might explain the correlated functional status among segregating V segments, but an unknown experimental factor could not be excluded. In a later genetic analysis, a missense DCLRE1C variant was associated with V-gene and J-gene trimming of TCR beta chains, and the association was replicated in an independent cohort. A later genetic analysis reported fewer N-insertions in productive TCRs among donors in an Asian-associated ancestry cluster than the 666-donor mean. A cluster of highly shared sequence variants was judged likely to represent a technical artifact of the sequencing pipeline. The classifier was reported to diagnose cytomegalovirus status with high specificity and sensitivity in both the original and validation cohorts. Fewer than 20 rarely observed V segments, including chromosome 9 orphons, were excluded from the earlier analysis of a few hundred of the donors because counts were too low. Strong co-occurrence of HLA alleles, especially DR and DQ, made assigning TCR associations to individual alleles difficult. This cohort had only TCR beta chains sequenced, and the lack of alpha or paired-chain data limited which features could be detected. A later analysis found that most CMV-associated TCR beta chains appeared HLA-restricted, with HLA associations seemingly driven largely by CMV exposure. A further reported finding was that TCR beta sequences accurately predicted the HLA-A and HLA-B alleles for most subjects in the first cohort. The presence/absence analyses assumed that sequencing depth was roughly uniform across donors, and that assumption may not be true. The authors suggested that the approach could potentially be extended to other disease states and immunological phenotypes. A later analysis found that TCR association rates varied across HLA loci, with DRB1 alleles showing the most associated TCRs and HLA-C alleles the fewest. In the study, around 150 TCR beta chains were listed as associated with cytomegalovirus. At a false discovery rate of 0.05, a later analysis linked 15,000 to 20,000 TCR beta sequences to specific HLA alleles. In a later analysis, HLA-associated TCR beta chains were found to be more clonally expanded and to have lower generation probabilities than equally common non-associated chains. Because HLA typing was missing for some donors at each locus, association tests included only the typed subset. The only immune exposure information available for the cohort was CMV serostatus. In a later analysis, several top co-occurrence clusters were reported to appear linked to parvovirus B19, influenza, CMV and Epstein-Barr virus. An earlier analysis of 587 of the donors showed that most TCR beta V segments appeared in productive rearrangements either about 90% or about 30% of the time, which broadly matched IMGT annotations. Most TCR sequences were seen in very few donors, while some public TCRs were found in many individuals. In vitro tests confirmed that a few of the cytomegalovirus-associated TCR beta chains recognize cytomegalovirus antigens.

The cohort was made up of about 670 healthy bone marrow donors. All cohort members were sampled while nominally healthy, although unrecorded immune exposures were likely present. The donor tested CMV seronegative, placing the donor among the 350 or so seronegative members of the cohort. A peripheral blood sample was collected from each donor, and TCR beta sequencing was performed on peripheral blood mononuclear cells. Genomic DNA was extracted from the blood cell samples with the Qiagen DNeasy Blood Extraction Kit. The sequenced sample was PBMCs. The sequence was collected from a woman younger than 35 in good health and CMV-seronegative.

The encoded CDR3 is CASSQPTGGSGANVLTF. The nucleotide sequence is given as TGTGCCAGCAGCCAACCTACAGGGGGCTCTGGGGCCAACGTCCTGACTTTC. The rearranged chain carries TRBV4-2 and TRBJ2-6; 8 of the junction bases match TRBD1. The germline V gene yields LGHNA for CDR1 and YNFKEQ for CDR2. Compared with germline, V lacks 2 bases and J lacks 0 bases; bases without a gene match: 3. From its cysteine to its phenylalanine, the CDR3 spans 17 amino acids. Of all the DNA, just the CDR3 is kept, 51 bases in frame from base 1.